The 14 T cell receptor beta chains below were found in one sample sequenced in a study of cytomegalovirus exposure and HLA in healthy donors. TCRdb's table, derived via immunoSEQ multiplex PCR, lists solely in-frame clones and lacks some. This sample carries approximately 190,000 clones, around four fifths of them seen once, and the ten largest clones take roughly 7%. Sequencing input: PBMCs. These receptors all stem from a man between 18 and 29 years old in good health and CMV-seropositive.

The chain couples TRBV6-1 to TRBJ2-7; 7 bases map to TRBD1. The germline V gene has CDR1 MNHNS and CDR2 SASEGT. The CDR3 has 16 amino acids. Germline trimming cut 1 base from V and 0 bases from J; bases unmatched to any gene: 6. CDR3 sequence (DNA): TGTGCCAGCAGTGAAGAGGGACAGCCGAACTCCTACGAGCAGTACTTC. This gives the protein CASSEEGQPNSYEQYF.

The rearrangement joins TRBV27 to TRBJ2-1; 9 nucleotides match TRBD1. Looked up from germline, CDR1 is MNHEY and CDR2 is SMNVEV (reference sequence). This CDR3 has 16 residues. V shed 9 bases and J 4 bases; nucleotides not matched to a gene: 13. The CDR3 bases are TGTGCCAGGCCTGCCAAGGGGACAGGGCATTACAATGAGCAGTTCTTC. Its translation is CARPAKGTGHYNEQFF.

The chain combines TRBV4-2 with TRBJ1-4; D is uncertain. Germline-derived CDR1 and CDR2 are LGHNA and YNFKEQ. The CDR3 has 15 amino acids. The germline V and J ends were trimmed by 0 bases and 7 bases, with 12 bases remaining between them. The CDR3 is CASSQDLGSSEKLFF. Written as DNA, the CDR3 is TGTGCCAGCAGCCAAGATTTGGGGAGCTCTGAAAAACTGTTTTTT.

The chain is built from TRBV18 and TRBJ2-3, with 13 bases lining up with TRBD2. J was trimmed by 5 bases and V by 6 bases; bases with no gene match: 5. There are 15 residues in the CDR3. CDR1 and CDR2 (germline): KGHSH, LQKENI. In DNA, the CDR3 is TGTGCCAGCTCCCCCGGGACTAGCGGGGAAGATACGCAGTATTTT. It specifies CASSPGTSGEDTQYF.

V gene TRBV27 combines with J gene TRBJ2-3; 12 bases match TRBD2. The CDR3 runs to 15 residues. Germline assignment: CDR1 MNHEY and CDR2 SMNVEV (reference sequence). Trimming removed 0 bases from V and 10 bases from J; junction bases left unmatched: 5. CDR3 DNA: TGTGCCAGCAGTTTATCGGGGCTAGCGGGAGGGGCGCAGTATTTT. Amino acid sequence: CASSLSGLAGGAQYF.

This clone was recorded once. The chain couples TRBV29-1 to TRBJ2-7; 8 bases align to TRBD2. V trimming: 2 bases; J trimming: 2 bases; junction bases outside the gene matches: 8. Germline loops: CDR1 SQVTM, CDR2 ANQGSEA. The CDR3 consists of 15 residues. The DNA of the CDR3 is TGCAGCGTTGAATTTCGGGAGGGCCAAACCTACGAGCAGTACTTC. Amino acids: CSVEFREGQTYEQYF.

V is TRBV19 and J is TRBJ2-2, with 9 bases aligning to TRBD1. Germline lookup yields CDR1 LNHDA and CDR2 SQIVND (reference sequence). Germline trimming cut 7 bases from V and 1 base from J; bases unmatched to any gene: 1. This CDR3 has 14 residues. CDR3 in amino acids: CASNRGRNTGELFF. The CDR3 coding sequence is TGTGCCAGTAACAGGGGGCGGAACACCGGGGAGCTGTTTTTT. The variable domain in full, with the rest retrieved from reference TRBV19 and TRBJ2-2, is DGGITQSPKYLFRKEGQNVTLSCEQNLNHDAMYWYRQDPGQGLRLIYYSQIVNDFQKGDIAEGYSVSREKKESFPLTVTSAQKNPTAFYLCASNRGRNTGELFFGEGSRLTVL.

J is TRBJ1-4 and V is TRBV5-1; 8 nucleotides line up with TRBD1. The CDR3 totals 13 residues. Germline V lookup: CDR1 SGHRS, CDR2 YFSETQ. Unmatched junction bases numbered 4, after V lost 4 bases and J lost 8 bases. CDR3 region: CASSRWTGEKLFF. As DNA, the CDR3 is TGCGCCAGCAGCCGGTGGACAGGGGAAAAACTGTTTTTT.

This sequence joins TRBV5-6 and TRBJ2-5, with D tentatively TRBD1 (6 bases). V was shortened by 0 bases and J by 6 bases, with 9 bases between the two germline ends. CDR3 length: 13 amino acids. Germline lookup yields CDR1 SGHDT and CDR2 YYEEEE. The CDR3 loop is CASSLDRVQTQYF. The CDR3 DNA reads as TGTGCCAGCAGCTTGGACAGGGTACAGACCCAGTACTTC.

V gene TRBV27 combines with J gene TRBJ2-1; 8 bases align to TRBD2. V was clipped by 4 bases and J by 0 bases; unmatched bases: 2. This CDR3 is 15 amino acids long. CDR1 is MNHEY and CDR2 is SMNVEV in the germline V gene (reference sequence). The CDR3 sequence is CASSSGGGSYNEQFF. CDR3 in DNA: TGTGCCAGCAGTTCGGGGGGGGGCTCCTACAATGAGCAGTTCTTC.

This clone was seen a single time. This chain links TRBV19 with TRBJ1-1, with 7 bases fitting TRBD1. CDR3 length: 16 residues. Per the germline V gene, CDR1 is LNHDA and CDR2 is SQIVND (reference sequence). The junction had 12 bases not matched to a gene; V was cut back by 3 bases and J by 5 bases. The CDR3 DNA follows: TGTGCCAGTAGTATTGGCCTAACAGGGGCGGGGACTGAAGCTTTCTTT. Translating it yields CASSIGLTGAGTEAFF.

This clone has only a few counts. This CDR3 reads CASSDSAGPDTQYF. For the CDR3, the DNA is TGTGCCAGCAGTGACTCGGCAGGGCCAGATACGCAGTATTTT. V is TRBV6-4 and J is TRBJ2-3, with a weak D call TRBD1 (5 bases). Trimming stripped 0 bases from V and 4 bases from J, with 8 bases between. In germline, CDR1 is MRHNA, CDR2 SNTAGT. The CDR3 is 14 residues long.

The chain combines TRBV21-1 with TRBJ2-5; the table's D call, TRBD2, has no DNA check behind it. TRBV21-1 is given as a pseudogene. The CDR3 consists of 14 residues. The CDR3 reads CATPSASGQETQYF. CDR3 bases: TGTGCCACCCCTTCGGCTAGCGGCCAAGAGACCCAGTACTTC.

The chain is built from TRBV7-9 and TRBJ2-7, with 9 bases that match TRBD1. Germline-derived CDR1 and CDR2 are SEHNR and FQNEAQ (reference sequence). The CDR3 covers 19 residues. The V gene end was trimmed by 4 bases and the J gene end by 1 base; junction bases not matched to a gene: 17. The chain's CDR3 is CASSSTRGQGPLRSYEQYF. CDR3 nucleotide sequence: TGTGCCAGCAGCTCAACTCGGGGACAGGGTCCCCTCCGATCCTACGAGCAGTACTTC. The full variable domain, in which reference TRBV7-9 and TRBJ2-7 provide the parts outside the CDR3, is DTGVSQNPRHKITKRGQNVTFRCDPISEHNRLYWYRQTLGQGPEFLTYFQNEAQLEKSRLLSDRFSAERPKGSFSTLEIQRTEQGDSAMYLCASSSTRGQGPLRSYEQYFGPGTRLTVT.